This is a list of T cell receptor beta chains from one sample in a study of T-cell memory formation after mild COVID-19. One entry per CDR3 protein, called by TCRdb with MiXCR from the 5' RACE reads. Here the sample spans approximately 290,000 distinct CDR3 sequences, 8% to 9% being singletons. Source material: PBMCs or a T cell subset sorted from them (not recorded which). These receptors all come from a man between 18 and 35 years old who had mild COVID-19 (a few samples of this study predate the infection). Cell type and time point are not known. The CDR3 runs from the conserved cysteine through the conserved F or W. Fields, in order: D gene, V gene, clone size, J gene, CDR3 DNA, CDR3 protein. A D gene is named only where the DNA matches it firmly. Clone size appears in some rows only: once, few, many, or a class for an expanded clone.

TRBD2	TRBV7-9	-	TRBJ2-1	TGTGCCAGCAGCTCGGGACTAGCGGGGGGCTATGAGCAGTTCTTC	CASSSGLAGGYEQFF
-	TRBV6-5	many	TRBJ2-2	TGTGCCAGCAGTCTCTACCCCGTGGTGGCCGGCACCGGGGAGCTGTTTTTT	CASSLYPVVAGTGELFF
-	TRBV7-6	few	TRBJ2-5	TGTGCCAGCAGCTTAGAGACGGGGGGCCACCAAGAGACCCAGTACTTC	CASSLETGGHQETQYF
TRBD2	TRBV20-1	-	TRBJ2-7	TGCAGTGCTAGCCGACTAGCGGGGGGCCGGAGCTCCTACGAGCAGTACTTC	CSASRLAGGRSSYEQYF
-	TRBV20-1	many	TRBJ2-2	TGCAGTGTTTCAGACAGCCTGTCCCCCGGGGAGCTGTTTTTT	CSVSDSLSPGELFF
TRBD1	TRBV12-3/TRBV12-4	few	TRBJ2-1	TGTGCCAGCAGTTGGGACAGCCACAATGAGCAGTTCTTC	CASSWDSHNEQFF
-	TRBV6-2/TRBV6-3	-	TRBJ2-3	TGTGCCAGCAATATAGGAGATACGCAGTATTTT	CASNIGDTQYF
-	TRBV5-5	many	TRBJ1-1	TGTGCCAGCAGCTTGATATCGTCAGGGAACACTGAAGCTTTCTTT	CASSLISSGNTEAFF
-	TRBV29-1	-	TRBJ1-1	TGCAGCCCCACCGTTGCGGGGGCCGGGGAAGCTTTCTTT	CSPTVAGAGEAFF
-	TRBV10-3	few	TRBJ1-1	TGTGCCATCATCAAGGAAAGGGGGGCCACTGAAGCTTTCTTT	CAIIKERGATEAFF
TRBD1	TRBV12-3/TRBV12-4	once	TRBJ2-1	TGTGCCAGCAGGAGGACAGGGTTTGAGCAGTTCTTC	CASRRTGFEQFF
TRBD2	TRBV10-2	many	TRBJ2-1	TGCGCCAGCAGTGATAGCCTAGCGGACCGGAATGAGCAGTTCTTC	CASSDSLADRNEQFF
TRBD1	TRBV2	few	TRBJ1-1	TGTGCCAGCACCAGACAGGGAATGAACACTGAAGCTTTCTTT	CASTRQGMNTEAFF
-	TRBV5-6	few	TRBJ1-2	TGTGCCAGCAGCTCGGGGTTAGTTGCCTATGGCTACACCTTC	CASSSGLVAYGYTF
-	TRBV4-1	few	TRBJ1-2	TGCGCCAGCAGCCAAGATAGCGGCGCTTCCCAAATATATGGCTACACCTTC	CASSQDSGASQIYGYTF
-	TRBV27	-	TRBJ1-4	TGTGCCAGCAGTTTACTTGGTCAGGTCAATGAAAAACTGTTTTTT	CASSLLGQVNEKLFF
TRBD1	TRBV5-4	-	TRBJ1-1	TGTGCCAGCAGGGAAACAGGGGGCGCGGGGACTGAAGCTTTCTTT	CASRETGGAGTEAFF
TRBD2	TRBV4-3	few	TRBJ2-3	TGCGCCAGCAGCCGCTCGGCCACTAGCGGGGGGGCGGCAGATACGCAGTATTTT	CASSRSATSGGAADTQYF
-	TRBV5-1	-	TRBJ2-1	TGCGCCAGCAGCTTCCAAGGGGATGAGCAGTTCTTC	CASSFQGDEQFF
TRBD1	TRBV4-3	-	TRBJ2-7	TGCGCCAGCAGCCACAAGCAGGGGACAGGGAATTACGAGCAGTACTTC	CASSHKQGTGNYEQYF
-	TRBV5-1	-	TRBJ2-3	TGCGCCAGCAGCTTGGCCGAGGGCAGGGGTCACCCTCTAGATACGCAGTATTTT	CASSLAEGRGHPLDTQYF
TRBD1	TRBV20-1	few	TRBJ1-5	TGCAGTGCTAGGTCCGGGACAGGGCCTCAGCCCCAGCATTTT	CSARSGTGPQPQHF
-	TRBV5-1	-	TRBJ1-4	TGCGCCAGCAGCTTGGTTGAGGGCGGGGGTGAAAAACTGTTTTTT	CASSLVEGGGEKLFF
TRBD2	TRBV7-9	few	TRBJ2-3	TGTGCCAGCAGCTTAGGGGAGGCGGGAGCCGATACGCAGTATTTT	CASSLGEAGADTQYF
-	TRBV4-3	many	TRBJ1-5	TGCGCCAGCAGCCAAAACGCCGGTCAGCCCCAGCATTTT	CASSQNAGQPQHF
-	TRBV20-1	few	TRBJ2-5	TGCAGTGCTCCCCTAGCTGCCCTTGGGGAGACCCAGTACTTC	CSAPLAALGETQYF
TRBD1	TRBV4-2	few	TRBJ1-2	TGTGCCAGCAGCCAAGAGGTAGCACAGGGGGCTACCGGTGGCTATGGCTACACCTTC	CASSQEVAQGATGGYGYTF
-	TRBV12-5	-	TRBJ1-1	TGTGCTAGTGGTTGGAACGTGGTCGGGCAGGCTAACACTGAAGCTTTCTTT	CASGWNVVGQANTEAFF
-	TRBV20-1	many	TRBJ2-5	TGCAGTGCCCCCCTCCCGACTGTAGCAGAGGAGACCCAGTACTTC	CSAPLPTVAEETQYF
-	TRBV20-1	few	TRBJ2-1	TGCAGTGCTAGAGTCGGCAAGAGCTCCTACAATGAGCAGTTCTTC	CSARVGKSSYNEQFF
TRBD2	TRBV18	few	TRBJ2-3	TGTGCCAGCTCACCGCTAGCGGGGGCCACTAGCACAGATACGCAGTATTTT	CASSPLAGATSTDTQYF
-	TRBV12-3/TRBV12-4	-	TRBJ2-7	TGTGCCAGCAGTTTAGCAAGTCCTTACGAGCAGTACTTC	CASSLASPYEQYF
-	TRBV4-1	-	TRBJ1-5	TGCGCCAGCAGCCAAGGAGCGGGGCGTGGATATCAGCCCCAGCATTTT	CASSQGAGRGYQPQHF
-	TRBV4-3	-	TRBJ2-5	TGCGCCAGCAGCCAAGATAGAGTTCGGGTTGGAGGAGAGACCCAGTACTTC	CASSQDRVRVGGETQYF
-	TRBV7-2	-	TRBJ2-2	TGTGCCAGCAGTCGTGGCGGGGGCCAGAACACCGGGGAGCTGTTTTTT	CASSRGGGQNTGELFF
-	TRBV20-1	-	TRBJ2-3	TGCAGTGCTAGAGAGTTGGCCGGGAGTTCGGATACGCAGTATTTT	CSARELAGSSDTQYF
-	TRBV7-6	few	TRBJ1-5	TGTGCCAGCAGCTTAAGGTCAGGCCAGCCCCAGCATTTT	CASSLRSGQPQHF
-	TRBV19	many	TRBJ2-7	TGTGCCAGTAGTATAGAGGGGACCTACGAGCAGTACTTC	CASSIEGTYEQYF
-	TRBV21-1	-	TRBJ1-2	TGTGCCAGCAGTTCAGGGGCTCCCGGTCCCTATGGCTACACCTTC	CASSSGAPGPYGYTF
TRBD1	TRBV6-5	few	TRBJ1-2	TGTGCCAGCAACCACAGGGGAGCCACGCGCTACACCTTC	CASNHRGATRYTF
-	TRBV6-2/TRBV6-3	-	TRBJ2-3	TGTGCCAGCAGTCCTAGGAGGGTATACACAGATACGCAGTATTTT	CASSPRRVYTDTQYF
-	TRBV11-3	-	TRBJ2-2	TGTGCCAGCAGCCCGCGGGGGTCGGGGGCGGCCACCGGGGAGCTGTTTTTT	CASSPRGSGAATGELFF
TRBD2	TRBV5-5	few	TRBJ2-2	TGTGCCAGCAGCGACCTGGGGAGGGGCGACACCGGGGAGCTGTTTTTT	CASSDLGRGDTGELFF
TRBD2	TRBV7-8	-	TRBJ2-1	TGTGCCAGCGCCGCCACAGCGGGGCGGAATGAGCAGTTCTTC	CASAATAGRNEQFF
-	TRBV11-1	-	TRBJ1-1	TGTGCCAGCCGGGCGTTGAACACTGAAGCTTTCTTT	CASRALNTEAFF
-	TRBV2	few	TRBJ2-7	TGTGCCAGCAGTGAAGGCTTCCCCGGCCCCTACGAGCAGTACTTC	CASSEGFPGPYEQYF
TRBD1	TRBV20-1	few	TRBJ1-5	TGCAGTGCTAGAGCCTGGGACAGGGGTATTCAGCCCCAGCATTTT	CSARAWDRGIQPQHF
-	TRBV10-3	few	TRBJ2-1	TGTGCCATCAGTGCGACACTCTACAATGAGCAGTTCTTC	CAISATLYNEQFF
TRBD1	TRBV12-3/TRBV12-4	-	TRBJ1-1	TGTGCCAGCAGCCCTGGACAGGGGAGGAACACTGAAGCTTTCTTT	CASSPGQGRNTEAFF